The TCR beta chain under discussion was sequenced for a study of PD-L1 blockade in urothelial cancer. Study information: About 90% of the 29 patients were males with bladder-origin urothelial cancer. At 3 weeks (second dose) and 6 weeks after starting treatment, blood was analyzed.

Sequencing was performed with immunoSEQ multiplex PCR; in TCRdb, only in-frame clones are kept and a portion is missing. This table has tens of thousands of clones, roughly 78% appearing once. Each patient's cancer was a locally advanced or metastatic urothelial carcinoma. Source: PBMCs, taken around atezolizumab (anti-PD-L1) treatment. This receptor was obtained from a man aged 70-80 years with urothelial cancer.

The CDR3 here is CASRVGAGQPQHF. The CDR3, as DNA: TGTGCCAGCAGGGTAGGGGCTGGGCAGCCCCAGCATTTT. V usage is TRBV28 and J usage is TRBJ1-5, with D perhaps TRBD1 (5 bases). In germline, CDR1 is MDHEN, CDR2 SYDVKM. With 6 bases removed from V and 7 bases from J, the gap between germline ends came to 13 bases. The CDR3 has 13 residues. Full variable domain (missing parts from reference TRBV28 and TRBJ1-5): DVKVTQSSRYLVKRTGEKVFLECVQDMDHENMFWYRQDPGLGLRLIYFSYDVKMKEKGDIPEGYSVSREKKERFSLILESASTNQTSMYLCASRVGAGQPQHFGDGTRLSIL.